This T cell receptor beta chain stems from a study of OX40 agonist ivuxolimab in advanced cancers. Findings of the study overall: People who partly responded at 0.1-3.0 mg/kg had some of the least clonal expansion seen. CD8+ T cells showed, on average, more clonal expansion than CD4+ cells.

Libraries were prepared by immunoSEQ multiplex PCR; TCRdb keeps only in-frame clonotypes and omits some of them. Of tens of thousands of clones in the sample, approximately 94% were seen once. The junction had 6 bases not matched to a gene; V was cut back by 5 bases and J by 2 bases. CDR1 is LNHDA, CDR2 SQIVND, per germline (reference sequence). The CDR3 extends over 15 amino acids. On this clone: No antigen is known for it.

The clonotype was recovered from an adult with an advanced solid tumor such as melanoma, head and neck, liver or kidney cancer. The source material was CD4+ or CD8+ T cells sorted from blood, sampled in a trial of the OX40 agonist ivuxolimab. The rearrangement uses TRBV19 and TRBJ1-5; TRBD1 aligns across 7 bases. CDR3 nucleotides: TGTGCCAGTAGTCCAGGGGGGGGGCGCAATCAGCCCCAGCATTTT. It codes for CASSPGGGRNQPQHF.